This paragraph covers one T cell receptor beta chain sequence. The data originate from a study of blood T cell repertoires in COVID-19. Study information: COVID-19 samples collected from the United States, Italy and Spain covered acute and convalescent phases. From T cells, B-cell-depleted T cells, or PBMCs came the material, which was cDNA or gDNA.

The authors' processing: Reference gene primers were amplified, and this amplification served to estimate nucleated cell counts. Assay used: immunoSEQ multiplex PCR; TCRdb lists only in-frame clones, some missing. V and J calls and clone size come straight from that table; D and trimming were deduced from the DNA. The repertoire consists of about 490,000 clones, with approximately 85% occurring once and the leading ten covering 3.2%. The specimen was peripheral blood. This receptor was obtained from a human donor in a cohort sampled during active COVID-19.

This CDR3 reads CSVHGDRALISYNEQFF. For the CDR3, the DNA is TGCAGCGTTCACGGGGACAGGGCACTTATTTCCTACAATGAGCAGTTCTTC. This chain connects TRBV29-1 to TRBJ2-1; 9 bases line up with TRBD1. This CDR3 contains 17 residues. In germline, CDR1 is SQVTM, CDR2 ANQGSEA. The V segment lost 5 bases and the J segment 1 base; nucleotides outside the gene matches: 12.